This TCR beta chain was recorded in a study of T cell changes during pregnancy in multiple sclerosis. TCRdb's copy holds only in-frame clones and misses some; the assay was immunoSEQ multiplex PCR. The sample consists of tens of thousands of clones, approximately 90% of them appearing once. This clone was detected only once. Unmatched junction bases numbered 6, after V lost 0 bases and J lost 0 bases. This CDR3 is built from 17 residues. The germline V gene has CDR1 LNHNV and CDR2 YYDKDF (reference sequence). The material sequenced was CD8+ T cells from peripheral blood mononuclear cells, taken in the second trimester of pregnancy. V gene TRBV15 combines with J gene TRBJ2-7; 9 bases agree with TRBD1. This TCR derives from a female donor with multiple sclerosis, enrolled in a pregnancy study. This chain's CDR3 is CATSRDLGTGSSYEQYF. The DNA for the CDR3 is TGTGCCACCAGCAGAGATCTCGGGACAGGGAGCTCCTACGAGCAGTACTTC.